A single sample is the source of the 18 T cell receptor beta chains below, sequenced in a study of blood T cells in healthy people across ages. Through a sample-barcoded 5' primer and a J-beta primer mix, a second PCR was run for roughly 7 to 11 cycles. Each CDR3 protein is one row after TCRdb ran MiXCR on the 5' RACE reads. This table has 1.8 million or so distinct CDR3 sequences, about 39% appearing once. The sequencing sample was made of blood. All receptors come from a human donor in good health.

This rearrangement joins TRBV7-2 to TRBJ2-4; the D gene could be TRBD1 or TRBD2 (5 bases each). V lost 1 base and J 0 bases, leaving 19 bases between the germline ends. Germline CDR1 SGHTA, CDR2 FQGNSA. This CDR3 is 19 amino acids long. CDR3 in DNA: TGTGCCAGCAGCTTAGTCGGGACGGTAGACAACTTAGCCAAAAACATTCAGTACTTC. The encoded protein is CASSLVGTVDNLAKNIQYF. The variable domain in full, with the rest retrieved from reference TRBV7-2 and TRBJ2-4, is GAGVSQSPSNKVTEKGKDVELRCDPISGHTALYWYRQSLGQGLEFLIYFQGNSAPDKSGLPSDRFSAERTGGSVSTLTIQRTQQEDSAVYLCASSLVGTVDNLAKNIQYFGAGTRLSVL.

The CDR3 sequence is CASSLVDRAAKNIQYF. CDR3 coding DNA: TGTGCCAGCAGCTTGGTGGACAGGGCCGCCAAAAACATTCAGTACTTC. The chain joins TRBV5-5 to TRBJ2-4, with TRBD1 identical over 8 bases. The CDR3 is 16 residues long. Germline V lookup: CDR1 SGHKS, CDR2 YYEKEE (reference sequence). The junction had 3 bases not matched to a gene; V was cut back by 0 bases and J by 1 base.

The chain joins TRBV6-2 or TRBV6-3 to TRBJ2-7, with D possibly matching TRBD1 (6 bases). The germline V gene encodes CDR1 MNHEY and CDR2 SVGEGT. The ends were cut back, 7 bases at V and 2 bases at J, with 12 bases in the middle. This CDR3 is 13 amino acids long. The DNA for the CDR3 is TGTGCCAGCATCCGGGACACACCCTACGAGCAGTACTTC. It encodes CASIRDTPYEQYF.

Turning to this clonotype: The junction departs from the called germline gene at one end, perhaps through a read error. CDR3 nucleotides: TGTGCTGGTGGTTTGGTACTGGGTCATGAGCAGTTCTTC. The encoded protein is CAGGLVLGHEQFF. The chain uses TRBV12-5 and TRBJ2-1, with D unresolved. Germline V CDR1 and CDR2: LGHNT, FRNRAP. This CDR3 region has 13 residues.

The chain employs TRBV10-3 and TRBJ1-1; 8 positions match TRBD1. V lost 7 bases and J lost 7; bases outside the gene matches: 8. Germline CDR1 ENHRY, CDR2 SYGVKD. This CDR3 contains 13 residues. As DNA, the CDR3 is TGTGCCATCACGACAGGGGACTCCGTTGAAGCTTTCTTT. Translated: CAITTGDSVEAFF.

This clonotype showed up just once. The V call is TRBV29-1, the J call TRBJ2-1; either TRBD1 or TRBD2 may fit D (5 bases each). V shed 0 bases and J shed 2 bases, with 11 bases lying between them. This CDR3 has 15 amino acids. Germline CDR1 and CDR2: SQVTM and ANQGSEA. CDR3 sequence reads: CSVEEHGAPYNEQFF. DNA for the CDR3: TGCAGCGTTGAAGAACACGGGGCGCCCTACAATGAGCAGTTCTTC.

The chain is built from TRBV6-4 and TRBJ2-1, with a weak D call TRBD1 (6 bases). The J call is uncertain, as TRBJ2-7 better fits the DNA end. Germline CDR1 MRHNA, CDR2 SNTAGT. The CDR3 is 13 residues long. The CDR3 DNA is TGTGCCAGCAGGGAGGACAGTCCCAATGAGCAGTACTTC. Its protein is CASREDSPNEQYF.

As DNA, the CDR3 is TGCAGTGCTCCTCGCTTTGGGGCTCTTCTCGGGGCCAACGTCCTGACTTTC. Protein sequence: CSAPRFGALLGANVLTF. The chain combines TRBV20-1 with TRBJ2-6; D is perhaps TRBD1 (5 bases). Looked up from germline, CDR1 is DFQATT and CDR2 is SNEGSKA (reference sequence). V lost 5 bases and J 4 bases, leaving 21 bases between the germline ends. The CDR3 is 17 residues long.

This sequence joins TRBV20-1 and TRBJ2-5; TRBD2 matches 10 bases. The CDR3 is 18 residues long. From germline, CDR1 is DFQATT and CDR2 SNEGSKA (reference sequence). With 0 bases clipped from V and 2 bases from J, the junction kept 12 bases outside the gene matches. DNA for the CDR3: TGCAGTGCTAGAGATCAGAGCGGGGGGGTAGTAGGACAAGAGACCCAGTACTTC. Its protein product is CSARDQSGGVVGQETQYF.

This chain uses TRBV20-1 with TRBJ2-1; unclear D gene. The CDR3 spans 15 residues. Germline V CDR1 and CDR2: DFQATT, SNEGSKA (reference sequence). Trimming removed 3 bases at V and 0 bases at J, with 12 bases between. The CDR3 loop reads CSASGLPSSYNEQFF. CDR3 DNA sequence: TGCAGTGCTAGTGGCCTGCCGAGCTCCTACAATGAGCAGTTCTTC.

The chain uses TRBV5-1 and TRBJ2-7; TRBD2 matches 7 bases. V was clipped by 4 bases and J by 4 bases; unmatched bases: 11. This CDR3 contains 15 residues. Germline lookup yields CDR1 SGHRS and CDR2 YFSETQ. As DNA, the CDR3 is TGCGCCAGCAGCCCGGTTCCCGGGGGGTCTTACGAGCAGTACTTC. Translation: CASSPVPGGSYEQYF. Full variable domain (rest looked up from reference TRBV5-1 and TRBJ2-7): KAGVTQTPRYLIKTRGQQVTLSCSPISGHRSVSWYQQTPGQGLQFLFEYFSETQRNKGNFPGRFSGRQFSNSRSEMNVSTLELGDSALYLCASSPVPGGSYEQYFGPGTRLTVT.

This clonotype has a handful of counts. Here the CDR3 reads CASSPTSEGVYEQYF. CDR3 coding DNA: TGTGCCAGCAGCCCCACTAGCGAAGGGGTCTACGAGCAGTACTTC. The V and J genes are TRBV28 and TRBJ2-7; 7 positions agree with TRBD2. CDR3 length: 15 amino acids. Germline V lookup: CDR1 MDHEN, CDR2 SYDVKM. The junction had 11 bases not matched to a gene; V was cut back by 6 bases and J by 3 bases. Together with reference TRBV28 and TRBJ2-7, the CDR3 gives the full variable domain: DVKVTQSSRYLVKRTGEKVFLECVQDMDHENMFWYRQDPGLGLRLIYFSYDVKMKEKGDIPEGYSVSREKKERFSLILESASTNQTSMYLCASSPTSEGVYEQYFGPGTRLTVT.

CDR3 sequence (DNA): TGCAGTGCTAGAGATCGAGAGGGGAGAGGGTACGAGCAGTACTTC. It specifies CSARDREGRGYEQYF. The chain recombines TRBV20-1 with TRBJ2-7; D may be TRBD1 or TRBD2 (5 bases each). Germline CDR1 is DFQATT and CDR2 is SNEGSKA (reference sequence). CDR3 length: 15 residues. V was cut by 0 bases and J by 4 bases, with 16 bases left in between.

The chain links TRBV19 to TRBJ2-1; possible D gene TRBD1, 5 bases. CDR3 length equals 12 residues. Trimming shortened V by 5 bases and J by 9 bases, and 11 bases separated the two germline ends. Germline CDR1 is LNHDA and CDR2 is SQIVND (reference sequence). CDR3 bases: TGTGCCAGTAGTGCCTCCAGGGCTGAGCAGTTCTTC. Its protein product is CASSASRAEQFF. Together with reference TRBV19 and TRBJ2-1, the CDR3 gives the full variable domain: DGGITQSPKYLFRKEGQNVTLSCEQNLNHDAMYWYRQDPGQGLRLIYYSQIVNDFQKGDIAEGYSVSREKKESFPLTVTSAQKNPTAFYLCASSASRAEQFFGPGTRLTVL.

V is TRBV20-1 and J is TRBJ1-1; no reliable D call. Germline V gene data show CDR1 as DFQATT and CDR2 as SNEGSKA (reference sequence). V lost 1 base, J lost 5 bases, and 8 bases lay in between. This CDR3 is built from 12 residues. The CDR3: CSARASETEAFF. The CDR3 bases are TGCAGTGCTAGAGCGAGCGAGACTGAAGCTTTCTTT.

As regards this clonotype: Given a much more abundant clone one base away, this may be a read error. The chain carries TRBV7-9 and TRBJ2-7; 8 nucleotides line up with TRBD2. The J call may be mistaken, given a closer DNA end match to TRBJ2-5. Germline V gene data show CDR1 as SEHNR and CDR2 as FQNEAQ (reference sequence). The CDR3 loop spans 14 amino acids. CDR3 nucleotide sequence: TGTGCCAGCAGCTTAGGAGCGGGGGATGAGACCCAGTACTTC. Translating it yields CASSLGAGDETQYF.

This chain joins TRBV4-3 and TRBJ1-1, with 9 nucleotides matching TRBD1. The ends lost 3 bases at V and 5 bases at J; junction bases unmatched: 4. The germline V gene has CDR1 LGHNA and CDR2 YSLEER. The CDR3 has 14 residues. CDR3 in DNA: TGCGCCAGCAGCCAGGAACAGGGGGCTACTGAAGCTTTCTTT. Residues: CASSQEQGATEAFF.

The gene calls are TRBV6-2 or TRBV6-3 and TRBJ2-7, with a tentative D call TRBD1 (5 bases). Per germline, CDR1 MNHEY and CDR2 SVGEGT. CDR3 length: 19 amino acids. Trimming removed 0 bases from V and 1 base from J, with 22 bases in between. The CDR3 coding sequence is TGTGCCAGCAGTTACTCGTACTCGGACACGACAGTCTTATCCTACGAGCAGTACTTC. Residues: CASSYSYSDTTVLSYEQYF.